The 21 T cell receptor beta chains below were found in one sample sequenced in a study of shared clonotypes between healthy human individuals. The protocol was immunoSEQ multiplex PCR, while the TCRdb copy is restricted to in-frame clones and leaves out a portion. The sample has about 680,000 clones; 92% are singletons. Positively selected for CCR7, the CD45RO-negative cells used as naive CD8 cells excluded terminally differentiated effector memory CD45RA+ cells. The specimen was naive CD8+ T cells sorted from blood. The receptor set was obtained from a man aged 25-45 years in good health.

Turning to this clone: The same CDR3 can be traced to other DNA sequences in this sample. V usage is TRBV11-2 and J usage is TRBJ2-7; 13 bases match TRBD2. V lost 1 base to trimming and J lost 3 bases; unmatched junction nucleotides: 0. Germline assignment: CDR1 SGHAT and CDR2 FQNNGV. This CDR3 has 15 amino acids. The chain's CDR3 is CASSLGLAGGYEQYF. The CDR3 region has the DNA TGTGCCAGCAGCTTAGGACTAGCGGGAGGCTACGAGCAGTACTTC.

V gene TRBV27 combines with J gene TRBJ2-7; 7 nucleotides line up with TRBD1. V trimming: 1 base; J trimming: 5 bases; junction bases outside the gene matches: 5. The CDR3 covers 14 residues. Germline V CDR1 and CDR2: MNHEY, SMNVEV (reference sequence). The CDR3 loop is CASSLLGGGDEQYF. DNA of the CDR3: TGTGCCAGCAGTTTATTAGGGGGCGGCGACGAGCAGTACTTC.

The J gene is TRBJ2-7, the V gene TRBV30, with 10 nucleotides matching TRBD1. Germline V gene sequence: CDR1 GTSNPN, CDR2 SVGIG (reference sequence). The trim removed 1 base at V and 5 bases at J, leaving 5 bases unmatched. The CDR3 extends over 14 amino acids. The CDR3 reads CAWSGGTGANEQYF. Written as DNA, the CDR3 is TGTGCCTGGAGTGGTGGGACAGGGGCCAACGAGCAGTACTTC.

This chain connects TRBV13 to TRBJ2-1; possibly TRBD1 or TRBD2 for D (7 bases each). Germline values: CDR1 PRHDT, CDR2 FYEKMQ (reference sequence). V was pared by 6 bases and J by 4 bases, with 13 bases between. The CDR3 is 14 residues long. This CDR3 reads CASSFQGGYNEQFF. The CDR3, as DNA: TGTGCCAGCAGTTTTCAGGGGGGGTACAATGAGCAGTTCTTC.

Comments on this clone: Other DNA sequences from this sample encode an identical CDR3 as well. V and J are TRBV27 and TRBJ1-1; tentatively, D is TRBD1 (6 bases). The CDR3 totals 13 residues. Germline V gene sequence: CDR1 MNHEY, CDR2 SMNVEV (reference sequence). V was clipped by 5 bases and J by 5 bases, with 12 bases between them. DNA for the CDR3: TGTGCCAGCAGTCTAATAGGGGGAACTGAAGCTTTCTTT. It codes for CASSLIGGTEAFF.

This rearrangement joins TRBV28 to TRBJ1-5, with D maybe TRBD1 (5 bases). The CDR3 length is 14 residues. Germline CDR1 and CDR2: MDHEN and SYDVKM. With 3 bases removed from V and 3 bases from J, the gap between germline ends came to 9 bases. CDR3 sequence (DNA): TGTGCCAGCAGTTTCAGGGACTACAATCAGCCCCAGCATTTT. Translated: CASSFRDYNQPQHF.

The chain links TRBV7-8 to TRBJ2-2; D is possibly TRBD2 (6 bases). The ends were cut back, 5 bases at V and 8 bases at J, with 24 bases in the middle. The CDR3 has 17 residues. Germline CDR1 reads SGHVS; CDR2 reads FQNEAQ. The CDR3 here is CASSPHRLEGGWGELFF. The CDR3 DNA sequence: TGTGCCAGCAGCCCGCACAGACTAGAGGGCGGGTGGGGGGAGCTGTTTTTT.

The chain links TRBV16 to TRBJ2-7, with 9 positions matching TRBD1. CDR1 and CDR2 (germline): KGHSY, FQNENV. J was trimmed by 3 bases and V by 4 bases; bases with no gene match: 7. The CDR3 consists of 15 residues. The CDR3 region has the DNA TGTGCCAGCAGCCTCTCGGGGACAGGGTTCTACGAGCAGTACTTC. Amino acids: CASSLSGTGFYEQYF.

This clone showed up just once. This chain uses TRBV27 with TRBJ2-7; 9 bases are shared with TRBD1. The CDR3 has 14 amino acids. Per germline, CDR1 MNHEY and CDR2 SMNVEV (reference sequence). V gave up 5 bases and J gave up 2 bases; unmatched junction bases: 4. CDR3 bases: TGTGCCAGCAGTATAGGACAGGGGCCCTACGAGCAGTACTTC. Protein product: CASSIGQGPYEQYF.

The rearrangement links TRBV27 to TRBJ1-1; perhaps TRBD1 as D (5 bases). The CDR3 covers 16 residues. Germline assignment: CDR1 MNHEY and CDR2 SMNVEV (reference sequence). Deletions cut 5 bases from V and 8 bases from J, with 24 bases between. DNA for the CDR3: TGTGCCAGCAGTCCTTATCTGGGGGACGGATCGAGGGAAGCTTTCTTT. This sequence encodes CASSPYLGDGSREAFF.

The chain joins TRBV28 to TRBJ1-4; 12 nucleotides match TRBD1. From germline, CDR1 is MDHEN and CDR2 SYDVKM. The CDR3 contains 17 residues. The trim removed 2 bases at V and 7 bases at J, leaving 8 bases unmatched. For the CDR3, the DNA is TGTGCCAGCAGTTTAAGGGACAGGGGGCGCGGGGGTGAAAAACTGTTTTTT. It yields the protein CASSLRDRGRGGEKLFF.

The chain links TRBV10-3 to TRBJ2-1; perhaps D is TRBD1 or TRBD2 (6 bases each). Germline CDR1 and CDR2: ENHRY and SYGVKD. The V gene lost 7 bases and the J gene lost 5 bases, with 12 bases spanning the gap. This CDR3 is 13 amino acids long. The CDR3 loop is CAIKGGLNNEQFF. Here the CDR3 DNA reads TGTGCCATCAAGGGGGGACTGAACAATGAGCAGTTCTTC.

This chain links TRBV4-1 with TRBJ1-4, with a possible D match to TRBD1 (6 bases). The germline CDR1 and CDR2 sequences are MGHRA and YSYEKL. CDR3 length: 16 amino acids. The V end was cut by 4 bases, the J end by 2 bases, with 14 bases between. CDR3 residues: CASSRTTGSTNEKLFF. CDR3 in DNA: TGCGCCAGCAGCCGAACAACAGGGTCGACTAATGAAAAACTGTTTTTT.

This clone was counted once. The chain joins TRBV15 to TRBJ2-1; no reliable D call. Germline loops: CDR1 LNHNV, CDR2 YYDKDF (reference sequence). V was clipped by 5 bases and J by 0 bases, with 14 bases between them. The CDR3 loop spans 16 amino acids. The CDR3 DNA is TGTGCCACCAGCGTCGGGCCTCCCAGCTCCTACAATGAGCAGTTCTTC. Translating it yields CATSVGPPSSYNEQFF. Filled out from reference TRBV15 and TRBJ2-1, the complete variable domain reads DAMVIQNPRYQVTQFGKPVTLSCSQTLNHNVMYWYQQKSSQAPKLLFHYYDKDFNNEADTPDNFQSRRPNTSFCFLDIRSPGLGDTAMYLCATSVGPPSSYNEQFFGPGTRLTVL.

The chain joins TRBV19 to TRBJ1-2, with D possibly matching TRBD1 (5 bases). CDR1 is LNHDA, CDR2 SQIVND, per germline (reference sequence). The CDR3 length is 15 residues. Trimming cost V 2 bases and J 6 bases, with 16 bases left between them. CDR3 protein: CASSIRTRRADGYTF. CDR3 DNA: TGTGCCAGTAGTATAAGGACAAGGAGGGCGGATGGCTACACCTTC.

This rearrangement joins TRBV29-1 to TRBJ2-2; TRBD1 might be the D (5 bases). The CDR3 sequence is 15 residues long. Trimming removed 5 bases at V and 1 base at J, with 14 bases between. Germline CDR1 SQVTM, CDR2 ANQGSEA. In DNA, the CDR3 is TGCAGCGTTACCATGCAGGGCTGGAACACCGGGGAGCTGTTTTTT. This translates into CSVTMQGWNTGELFF.

The rearrangement joins TRBV4-3 to TRBJ1-2; tentative D call: TRBD1 (6 bases). CDR1 is LGHNA and CDR2 is YSLEER in the germline V gene. There are 18 residues in the CDR3. Trimming left V 1 base short and J 1 base short, with 19 bases between. CDR3 amino acids: CASSQVTRGITDNYGYTF. DNA for the CDR3: TGCGCCAGCAGCCAAGTAACCAGGGGCATAACCGATAACTATGGCTACACCTTC.

The chain combines TRBV4-3 with TRBJ2-7, with a weak D call TRBD2 (6 bases). Germline V gene data show CDR1 as LGHNA and CDR2 as YSLEER. V was shortened by 1 base and J by 0 bases, with 10 bases between the two germline ends. This CDR3 is built from 15 residues. CDR3: CASSQGRGSSYEQYF. The CDR3 region has the DNA TGCGCCAGCAGCCAAGGACGGGGGAGCTCCTACGAGCAGTACTTC.

V gene TRBV19 combines with J gene TRBJ2-1, with a weak D call TRBD2 (6 bases). The germline V gene encodes CDR1 LNHDA and CDR2 SQIVND (reference sequence). The CDR3 is 14 amino acids. V lost 4 bases to trimming and J lost 4 bases, with 11 bases between them. The chain's CDR3 is CASSRSGAYNEQFF. The CDR3 bases are TGTGCCAGTAGTAGGTCGGGAGCATACAATGAGCAGTTCTTC.

The chain is built from TRBV27 and TRBJ2-2; 8 bases line up with TRBD2. The CDR3 spans 17 residues. CDR1 and CDR2 from the germline V gene are MNHEY and SMNVEV (reference sequence). The junction had 11 bases not matched to a gene; V was cut back by 3 bases and J by 5 bases. CDR3 region: CASSFITELAVTGELFF. The CDR3 DNA follows: TGTGCCAGCAGTTTTATTACGGAACTAGCGGTAACCGGGGAGCTGTTTTTT.

The chain employs TRBV5-1 and TRBJ2-1; 12 bases align to TRBD2. Germline V gene lookup returns CDR1 SGHRS and CDR2 YFSETQ. The CDR3 runs 15 residues. The V and J ends lost 4 bases and 4 bases, in that order; junction bases with no gene match: 3. This chain's CDR3 is CASSQGLAGYNEQFF. The DNA of the CDR3 is TGCGCCAGCAGCCAAGGACTAGCGGGATACAATGAGCAGTTCTTC.